These T cell receptor beta chains were read from a single sample in a study of beta chain features in type 1 diabetes. Sequencing used immunoSEQ multiplex PCR; TCRdb keeps in-frame clones, though not all of them. Of a few hundred thousand clones listed, roughly 12% are singletons. Sequencing was done on a sample of naive CD4+ T cells from blood. These receptors originate from a woman aged 18 to 35 with type 1 diabetes. CDR3s include the opening cysteine and the closing phenylalanine or tryptophan.

V gene: TRBV7-2; CDR3 length: 13; CDR3 protein: CASRVAGQETQYF
V gene: TRBV9; CDR3 length: 14; CDR3 protein: CASSVGTSNYEQYF
V gene: TRBV6-5; CDR3 length: 15; CDR3 protein: CASSYSTRRGDTQYF
V gene: TRBV28; CDR3 length: 16; CDR3 protein: CASSPLTGFGAYEQYF
V gene: TRBV7-2; CDR3 length: 12; CDR3 protein: CASSRTSGEQYF
V gene: TRBV9; CDR3 length: 17; CDR3 protein: CASSVGPSGNAYNEQFF
V gene: TRBV29-1; CDR3 length: 14; CDR3 protein: CSVTKGGGGETQYF
V gene: TRBV7-9; CDR3 length: 16; CDR3 protein: CASSLAKAGGSSPLHF
V gene: TRBV9; CDR3 length: 14; CDR3 protein: CASSVDSGGNEQYF
V gene: TRBV4-3; CDR3 length: 16; CDR3 protein: CASSQDGHTGNTEAFF
V gene: TRBV27; CDR3 length: 15; CDR3 protein: CASRRMTGLGQPQHF
V gene: TRBV2; CDR3 length: 14; CDR3 protein: CASSSGTGGRGYTF
V gene: TRBV19; CDR3 length: 15; CDR3 protein: CASRASGTMGETQYF
V gene: TRBV18; CDR3 length: 13; CDR3 protein: CASSPRELPEQYF
V gene: TRBV10-3; CDR3 length: 13; CDR3 protein: CAISGTSGYEQYF
V gene: TRBV5-1; CDR3 length: 14; CDR3 protein: CASSLNRVEETQYF
V gene: TRBV2; CDR3 length: 13; CDR3 protein: CATRTSGAYEQYF
V gene: TRBV13; CDR3 length: 15; CDR3 protein: CASSLSGNSGNTIYF
V gene: TRBV10-3; CDR3 length: 12; CDR3 protein: CAIATSGTEQFF
V gene: TRBV28; CDR3 length: 15; CDR3 protein: CASSLHRDRIYEQYF
V gene: TRBV6-6; CDR3 length: 12; CDR3 protein: CASTGTYNEQFF
V gene: TRBV6-5; CDR3 length: 13; CDR3 protein: CASSYSEARTQYF
V gene: TRBV7-2; CDR3 length: 12; CDR3 protein: CASSLQAWEQFF